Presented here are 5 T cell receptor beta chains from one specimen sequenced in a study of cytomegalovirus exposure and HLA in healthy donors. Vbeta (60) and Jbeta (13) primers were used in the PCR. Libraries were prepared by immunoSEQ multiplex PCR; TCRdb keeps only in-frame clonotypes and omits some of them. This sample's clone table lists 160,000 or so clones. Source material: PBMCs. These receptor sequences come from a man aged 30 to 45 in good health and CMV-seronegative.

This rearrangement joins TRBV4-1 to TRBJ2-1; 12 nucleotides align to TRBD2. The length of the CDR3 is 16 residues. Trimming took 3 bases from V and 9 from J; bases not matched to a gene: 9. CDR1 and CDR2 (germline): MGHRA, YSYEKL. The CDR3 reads CASSQLSGLAGTEQFF. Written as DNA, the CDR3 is TGCGCCAGCAGCCAGCTATCGGGACTAGCGGGTACTGAGCAGTTCTTC.

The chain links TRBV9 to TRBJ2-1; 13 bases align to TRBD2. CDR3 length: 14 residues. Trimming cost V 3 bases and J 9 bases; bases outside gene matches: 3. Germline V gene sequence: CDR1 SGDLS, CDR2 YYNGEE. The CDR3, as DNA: TGTGCCAGCAGCGGAACTAGCGGGAGGGGTGAGCAGTTCTTC. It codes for CASSGTSGRGEQFF.

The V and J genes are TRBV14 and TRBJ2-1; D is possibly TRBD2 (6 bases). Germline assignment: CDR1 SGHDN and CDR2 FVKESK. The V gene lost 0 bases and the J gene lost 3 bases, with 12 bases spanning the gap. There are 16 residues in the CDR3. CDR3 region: CASSQDRGSYYNEQFF. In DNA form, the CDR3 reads TGTGCCAGCAGCCAAGATCGGGGGTCTTACTACAATGAGCAGTTCTTC.

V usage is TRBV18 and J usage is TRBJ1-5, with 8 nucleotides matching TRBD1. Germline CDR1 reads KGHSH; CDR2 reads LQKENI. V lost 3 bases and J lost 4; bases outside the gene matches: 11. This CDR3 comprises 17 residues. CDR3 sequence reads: CASSPPRTGRGNQPQHF. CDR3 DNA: TGTGCCAGCTCACCTCCTCGGACAGGGCGGGGTAATCAGCCCCAGCATTTT. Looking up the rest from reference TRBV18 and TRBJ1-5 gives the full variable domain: NAGVMQNPRHLVRRRGQEARLRCSPMKGHSHVYWYRQLPEEGLKFMVYLQKENIIDESGMPKERFSAEFPKEGPSILRIQQVVRGDSAAYFCASSPPRTGRGNQPQHFGDGTRLSIL.

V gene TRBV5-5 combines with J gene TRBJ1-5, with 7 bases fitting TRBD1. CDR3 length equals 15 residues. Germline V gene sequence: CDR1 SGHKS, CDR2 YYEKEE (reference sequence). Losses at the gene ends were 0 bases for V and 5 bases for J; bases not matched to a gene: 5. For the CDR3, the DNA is TGTGCCAGCAGCTTGGGTCAGGGGGGATATCAGCCCCAGCATTTT. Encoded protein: CASSLGQGGYQPQHF. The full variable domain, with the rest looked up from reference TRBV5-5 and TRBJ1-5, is DAGVTQSPTHLIKTRGQQVTLRCSPISGHKSVSWYQQVLGQGPQFIFQYYEKEERGRGNFPDRFSARQFPNYSSELNVNALLLGDSALYLCASSLGQGGYQPQHFGDGTRLSIL.